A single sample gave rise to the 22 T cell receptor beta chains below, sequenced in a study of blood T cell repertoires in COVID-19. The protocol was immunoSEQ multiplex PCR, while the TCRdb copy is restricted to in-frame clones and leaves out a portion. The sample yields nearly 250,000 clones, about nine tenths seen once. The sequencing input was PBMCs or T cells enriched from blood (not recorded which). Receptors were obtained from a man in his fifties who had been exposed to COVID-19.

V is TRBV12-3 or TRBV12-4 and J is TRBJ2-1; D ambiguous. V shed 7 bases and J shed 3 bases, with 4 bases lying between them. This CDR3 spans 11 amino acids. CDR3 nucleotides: TGTGCCAGCACCCACTACAATGAGCAGTTCTTC. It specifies CASTHYNEQFF.

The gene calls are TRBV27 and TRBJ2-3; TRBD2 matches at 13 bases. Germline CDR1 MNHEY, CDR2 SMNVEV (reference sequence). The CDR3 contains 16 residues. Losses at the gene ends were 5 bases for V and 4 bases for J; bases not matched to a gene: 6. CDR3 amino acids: CASSKLAGGAPDTQYF. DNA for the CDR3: TGTGCCAGCAGTAAACTAGCGGGAGGGGCCCCAGATACGCAGTATTTT.

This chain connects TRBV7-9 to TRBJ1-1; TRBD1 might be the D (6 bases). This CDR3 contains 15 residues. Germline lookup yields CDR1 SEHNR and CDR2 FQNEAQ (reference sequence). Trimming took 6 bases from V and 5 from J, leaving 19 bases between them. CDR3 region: CASRGATGTRTEAFF. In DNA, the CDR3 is TGTGCCAGCAGGGGTGCTACCGGGACAAGGACTGAAGCTTTCTTT. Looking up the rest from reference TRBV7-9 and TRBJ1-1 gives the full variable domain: DTGVSQNPRHKITKRGQNVTFRCDPISEHNRLYWYRQTLGQGPEFLTYFQNEAQLEKSRLLSDRFSAERPKGSFSTLEIQRTEQGDSAMYLCASRGATGTRTEAFFGQGTRLTVV.

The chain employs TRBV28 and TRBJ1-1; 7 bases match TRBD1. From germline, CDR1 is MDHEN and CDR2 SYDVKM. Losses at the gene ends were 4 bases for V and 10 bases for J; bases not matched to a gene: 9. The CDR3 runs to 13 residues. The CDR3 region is CASSWGQISRAFF. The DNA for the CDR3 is TGTGCCAGCAGTTGGGGACAGATTTCTCGAGCTTTCTTT.

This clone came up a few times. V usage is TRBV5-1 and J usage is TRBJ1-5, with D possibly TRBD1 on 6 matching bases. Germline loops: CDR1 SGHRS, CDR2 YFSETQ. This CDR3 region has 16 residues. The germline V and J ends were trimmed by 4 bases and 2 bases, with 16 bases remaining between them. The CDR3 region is CASSPGTFWGNQPQHF. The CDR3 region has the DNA TGCGCCAGCAGCCCGGGGACATTTTGGGGCAATCAGCCCCAGCATTTT.

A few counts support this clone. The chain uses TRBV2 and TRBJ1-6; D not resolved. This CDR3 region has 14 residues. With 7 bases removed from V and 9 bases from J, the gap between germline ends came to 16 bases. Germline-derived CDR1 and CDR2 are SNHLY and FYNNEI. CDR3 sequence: CASNGGSQTSPLHF. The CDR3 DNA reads TGTGCCAGCAACGGCGGCAGCCAGACTTCACCCCTCCACTTT. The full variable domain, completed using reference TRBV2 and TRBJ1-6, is EPEVTQTPSHQVTQMGQEVILRCVPISNHLYFYWYRQILGQKVEFLVSFYNNEISEKSEIFDDQFSVERPDGSNFTLKIRSTKLEDSAMYFCASNGGSQTSPLHFGNGTRLTVT.

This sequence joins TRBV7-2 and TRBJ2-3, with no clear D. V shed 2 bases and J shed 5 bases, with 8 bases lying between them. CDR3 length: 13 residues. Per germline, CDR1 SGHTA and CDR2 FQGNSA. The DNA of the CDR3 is TGTGCCAGCAGCTTAACTAACGGAGATACGCAGTATTTT. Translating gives CASSLTNGDTQYF.

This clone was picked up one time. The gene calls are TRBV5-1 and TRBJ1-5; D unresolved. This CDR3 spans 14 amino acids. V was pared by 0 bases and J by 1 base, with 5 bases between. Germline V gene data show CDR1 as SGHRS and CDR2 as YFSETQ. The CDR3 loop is CASSLGTSNQPQHF. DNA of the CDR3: TGCGCCAGCAGCTTGGGCACAAGCAATCAGCCCCAGCATTTT.

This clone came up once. CDR3 bases: TGTGCCTGGAGCCTAGGGGTCTCCTACGAGCAGTACTTC. Translating gives CAWSLGVSYEQYF. The genes are TRBV30 and TRBJ2-7; D is possibly TRBD1 (5 bases). Trimming took off 3 bases at V and 0 bases at J, with 9 bases between the two ends. This CDR3 contains 13 residues. Germline lookup yields CDR1 GTSNPN and CDR2 SVGIG (reference sequence).

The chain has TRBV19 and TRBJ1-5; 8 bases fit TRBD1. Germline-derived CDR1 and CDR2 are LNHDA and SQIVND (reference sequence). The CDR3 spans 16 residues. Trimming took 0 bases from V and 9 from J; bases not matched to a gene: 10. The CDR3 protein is CASSIDGRGLGGPQHF. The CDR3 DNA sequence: TGTGCCAGTAGTATAGATGGCAGGGGGCTGGGCGGGCCCCAGCATTTT.

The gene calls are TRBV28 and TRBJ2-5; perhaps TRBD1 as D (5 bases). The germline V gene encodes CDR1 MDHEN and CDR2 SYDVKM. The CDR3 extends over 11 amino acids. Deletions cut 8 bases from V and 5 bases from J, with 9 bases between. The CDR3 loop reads CASGYRETQYF. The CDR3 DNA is TGTGCCAGCGGATACAGGGAGACCCAGTACTTC. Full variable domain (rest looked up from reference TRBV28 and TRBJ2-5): DVKVTQSSRYLVKRTGEKVFLECVQDMDHENMFWYRQDPGLGLRLIYFSYDVKMKEKGDIPEGYSVSREKKERFSLILESASTNQTSMYLCASGYRETQYFGPGTRLLVL.

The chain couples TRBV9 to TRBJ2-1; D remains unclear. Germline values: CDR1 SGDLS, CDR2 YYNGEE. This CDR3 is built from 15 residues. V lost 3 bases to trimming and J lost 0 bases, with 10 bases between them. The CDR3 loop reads CASSATLSSYNEQFF. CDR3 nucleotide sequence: TGTGCCAGCAGCGCGACTCTGAGCTCCTACAATGAGCAGTTCTTC.

The CDR3 protein is CASSSWGAGSYEQYV. CDR3 bases: TGTGCCAGCAGCTCTTGGGGCGCTGGGTCCTACGAGCAGTACGTC. This chain links TRBV6-2 or TRBV6-3 with TRBJ2-7; tentative D call: TRBD1 (5 bases). Germline CDR1 and CDR2: MNHEY and SVGEGT. The CDR3 extends over 15 amino acids. V was cut by 6 bases and J by 1 base, with 16 bases left in between.

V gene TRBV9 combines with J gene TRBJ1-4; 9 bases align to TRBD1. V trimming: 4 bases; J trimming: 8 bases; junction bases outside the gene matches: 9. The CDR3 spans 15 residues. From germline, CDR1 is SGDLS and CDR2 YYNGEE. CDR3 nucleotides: TGTGCCAGCAGCCAGGGGGGACAGGGTCGGGAAAAACTGTTTTTT. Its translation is CASSQGGQGREKLFF.

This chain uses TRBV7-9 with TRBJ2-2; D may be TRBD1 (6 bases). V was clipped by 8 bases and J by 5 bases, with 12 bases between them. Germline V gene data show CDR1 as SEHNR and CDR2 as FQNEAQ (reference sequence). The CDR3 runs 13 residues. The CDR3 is CASDQGRTGELFF. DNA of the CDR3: TGTGCCAGCGATCAGGGGCGGACCGGGGAGCTGTTTTTT.

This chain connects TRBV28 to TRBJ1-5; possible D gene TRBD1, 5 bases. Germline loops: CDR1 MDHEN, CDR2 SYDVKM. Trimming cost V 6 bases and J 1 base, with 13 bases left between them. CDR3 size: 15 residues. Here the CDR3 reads CASSWGAGSNQPQHF. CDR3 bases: TGTGCCAGCAGCTGGGGCGCCGGCAGCAATCAGCCCCAGCATTTT.

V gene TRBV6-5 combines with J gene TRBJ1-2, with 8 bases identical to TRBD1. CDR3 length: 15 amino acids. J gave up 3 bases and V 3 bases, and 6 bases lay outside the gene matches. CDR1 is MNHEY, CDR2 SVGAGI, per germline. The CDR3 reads CASSYTLTGDYGYTF. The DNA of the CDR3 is TGTGCCAGCAGTTATACCCTGACAGGGGACTATGGCTACACCTTC.

The CDR3 spells CASSSPGTYGTEAFF. The CDR3 DNA sequence: TGTGCCAGCAGCTCACCCGGGACTTACGGCACTGAAGCTTTCTTT. The rearrangement joins TRBV4-2 to TRBJ1-1, with D possibly matching TRBD1 (5 bases). The V gene lost 5 bases and the J gene lost 4 bases, with 17 bases spanning the gap. This CDR3 is 15 amino acids long. Germline CDR1 and CDR2: LGHNA and YNFKEQ.

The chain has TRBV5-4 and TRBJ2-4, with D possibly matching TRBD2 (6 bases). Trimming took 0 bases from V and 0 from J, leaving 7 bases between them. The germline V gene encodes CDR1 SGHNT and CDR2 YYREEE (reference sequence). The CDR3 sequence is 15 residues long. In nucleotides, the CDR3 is TGTGCCAGCAGCTTGGAAGCGGGAGCCAAAAACATTCAGTACTTC. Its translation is CASSLEAGAKNIQYF.

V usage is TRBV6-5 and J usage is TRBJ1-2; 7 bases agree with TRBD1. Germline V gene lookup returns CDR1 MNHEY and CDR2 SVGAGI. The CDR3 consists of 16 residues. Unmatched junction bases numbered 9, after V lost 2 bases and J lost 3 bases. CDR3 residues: CASSYPGQMIYYGYTF. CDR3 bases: TGTGCCAGCAGTTACCCGGGACAGATGATTTACTATGGCTACACCTTC.

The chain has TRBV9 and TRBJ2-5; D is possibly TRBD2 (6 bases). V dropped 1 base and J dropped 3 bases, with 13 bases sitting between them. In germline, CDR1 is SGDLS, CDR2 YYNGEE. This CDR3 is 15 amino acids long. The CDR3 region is CASSVYGTREETQYF. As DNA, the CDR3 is TGTGCCAGCAGCGTATATGGGACTCGGGAAGAGACCCAGTACTTC.

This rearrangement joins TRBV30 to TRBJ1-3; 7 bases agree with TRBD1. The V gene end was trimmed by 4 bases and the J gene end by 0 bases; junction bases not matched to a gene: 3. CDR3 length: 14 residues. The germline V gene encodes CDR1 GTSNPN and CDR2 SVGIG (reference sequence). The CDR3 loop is CAWKTGNSGNTIYF. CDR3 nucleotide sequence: TGTGCCTGGAAGACAGGGAACTCTGGAAACACCATATATTTT.